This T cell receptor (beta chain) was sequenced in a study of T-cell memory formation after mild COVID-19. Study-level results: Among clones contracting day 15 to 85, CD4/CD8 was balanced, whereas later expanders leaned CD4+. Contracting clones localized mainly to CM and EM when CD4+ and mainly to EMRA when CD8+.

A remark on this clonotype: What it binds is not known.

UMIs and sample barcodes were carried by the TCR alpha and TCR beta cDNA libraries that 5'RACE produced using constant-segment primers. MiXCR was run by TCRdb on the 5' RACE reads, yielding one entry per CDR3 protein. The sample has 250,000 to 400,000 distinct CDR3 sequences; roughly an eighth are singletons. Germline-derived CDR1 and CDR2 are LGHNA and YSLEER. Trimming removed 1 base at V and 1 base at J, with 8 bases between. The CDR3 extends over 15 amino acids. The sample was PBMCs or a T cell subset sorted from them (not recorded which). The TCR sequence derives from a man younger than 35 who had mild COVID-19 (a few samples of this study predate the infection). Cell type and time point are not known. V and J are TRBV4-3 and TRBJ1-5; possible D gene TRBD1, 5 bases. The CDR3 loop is CASSQGKGSNQPQHF. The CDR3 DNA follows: TGCGCCAGCAGCCAAGGGAAGGGGAGCAATCAGCCCCAGCATTTT.